This T cell receptor beta chain is from a study of OX40 agonist ivuxolimab in advanced cancers. Study-level background: Those treated in dose escalation had hepatocellular carcinoma, melanoma, renal cell cancer or head and neck cancer.

There are 16 residues in the CDR3. CDR1 SGHVS and CDR2 FNYEAQ come from the germline V gene. V lost 5 bases and J 5 bases, leaving 16 bases between the germline ends. Using immunoSEQ multiplex PCR, the repertoire was profiled, and TCRdb retains in-frame clones only, with some absent. The sample carries around 64,000 clones, more than 85% recorded once. This chain uses TRBV7-6 with TRBJ1-6; D remains ambiguous. The sequencing used CD4+ or CD8+ T cells sorted from blood, collected in a trial of the OX40 agonist ivuxolimab. This TCR derives from an adult with an advanced solid tumor such as melanoma, head and neck, liver or kidney cancer. The CDR3 region has the DNA TGTGCCAGCAGCCAAGTAGGAGGGCCGGATAATTCACCCCTCCACTTT. Residues: CASSQVGGPDNSPLHF.